Each of the 16 T cell receptor beta chains below was sequenced from the same sample in a study of T cells in Graves' hyperthyroidism and ophthalmopathy. Amplification of TCR beta CDR3 regions used RNA as the template. During a first-round RT-PCR of the TCR CDR3, the HTBI primer set was used. TCRdb called the multiplex PCR reads again in MiXCR, with one record for every CDR3 protein. The data hold hundreds of thousands of distinct CDR3 sequences, with 15% to 18% observed a single time. Sequencing was done on a sample of blood. The receptors come from a woman aged 18-30 years with Graves' hyperthyroidism.

Comment on this clonotype: A read error may be the cause here, since a much bigger clone is one base away. The J gene is TRBJ1-1, the V gene TRBV2; D is possibly TRBD1 (5 bases). The CDR3 extends over 15 amino acids. V gave up 3 bases and J gave up 0 bases, with 11 bases separating them. The V gene's germline CDR1 is SNHLY and CDR2 FYNNEI. This chain's CDR3 is CASSEGRRMNTEAFF. The CDR3 DNA follows: TGTGCCAGCAGTGAGGGACGGCGTATGAACACTGAAGCTTTCTTT.

The J gene is TRBJ2-3, the V gene TRBV20-1, with 8 bases matching TRBD2. Germline V CDR1 and CDR2: DFQATT, SNEGSKA (reference sequence). The length of the CDR3 is 14 residues. V was pared by 4 bases and J by 1 base, with 4 bases of the junction left unmatched. This CDR3 is CSATLSGGTDTQYF. The CDR3, as DNA: TGCAGTGCTACTCTTAGCGGGGGCACAGATACGCAGTATTTT.

The chain employs TRBV3-1 and TRBJ2-5; D unresolved. The CDR3 runs to 15 residues. CDR1 and CDR2 (germline): LGHDT, YNNKEL (reference sequence). V was shortened by 1 base and J by 3 bases, with 12 bases between the two germline ends. CDR3 nucleotide sequence: TGTGCCAGCAGCCAAGTGCCCACGTTGAAAGAGACCCAGTACTTC. It translates to CASSQVPTLKETQYF.

This clonotype was observed at least ten times. The chain is built from TRBV12-3 or TRBV12-4 and TRBJ2-5, with 8 nucleotides matching TRBD2. The CDR3 contains 15 residues. The ends lost 0 bases at V and 5 bases at J; junction bases unmatched: 5. In DNA form, the CDR3 reads TGTGCCAGCAGTTTAGCTAGCGGGGTCGGGGAGACCCAGTACTTC. Translation: CASSLASGVGETQYF.

The table lists this clonotype with many counts. The gene calls are TRBV20-1 and TRBJ1-5; D is perhaps TRBD1 (5 bases). Trimming took 0 bases from V and 6 from J, leaving 18 bases between them. Germline loops: CDR1 DFQATT, CDR2 SNEGSKA (reference sequence). This CDR3 contains 16 residues. CDR3 sequence reads: CSARDRGGGNGQPQHF. CDR3 in DNA: TGCAGTGCTAGAGACCGGGGGGGAGGGAACGGTCAGCCCCAGCATTTT.

This clonotype has ten or more counts. The chain employs TRBV5-1 and TRBJ1-1; tentatively, D is TRBD1 (6 bases). The CDR3 extends over 14 amino acids. The germline CDR1 and CDR2 sequences are SGHRS and YFSETQ. Trimming removed 4 bases from V and 0 bases from J, with 10 bases in between. DNA for the CDR3: TGCGCCAGCAGCCTTAGGGACATGAACACTGAAGCTTTCTTT. Amino acids: CASSLRDMNTEAFF.

A few counts support this clonotype. The V gene is TRBV20-1, the J gene TRBJ2-1; no clear D gene. Germline V gene data show CDR1 as DFQATT and CDR2 as SNEGSKA (reference sequence). This CDR3 contains 15 residues. Trimming pared 4 bases from V and 2 bases from J, leaving 15 bases between. CDR3 in DNA: TGCAGTGCTACCTTTGCGGAGTCCCCCTACAATGAGCAGTTCTTC. This codes for CSATFAESPYNEQFF.

This clonotype showed up many times. The V gene is TRBV5-1, the J gene TRBJ2-1; D is perhaps TRBD1 or TRBD2 (5 bases each). The CDR3 totals 14 residues. Deletions cut 3 bases from V and 6 bases from J, with 13 bases between. Per germline, CDR1 SGHRS and CDR2 YFSETQ. The DNA of the CDR3 is TGCGCCAGCAGCTCATACGGTGGGGGCAATGAGCAGTTCTTC. Its protein is CASSSYGGGNEQFF.

This chain joins TRBV13 and TRBJ1-1; the match to TRBD1 covers 8 bases. CDR3 size: 14 residues. With V trimmed by 5 bases and J by 1 base, 3 bases remained unmatched. Germline values: CDR1 PRHDT, CDR2 FYEKMQ (reference sequence). This CDR3 reads CASSVQGENTEAFF. Here the CDR3 DNA reads TGTGCCAGCAGCGTACAGGGGGAGAACACTGAAGCTTTCTTT.

V gene TRBV24-1 combines with J gene TRBJ2-3; 7 nucleotides agree with TRBD1. Trimming took 3 bases from V and 9 from J; bases not matched to a gene: 17. The CDR3 extends over 17 amino acids. CDR1 is KGHDR and CDR2 is SFDVKD in the germline V gene. CDR3 coding DNA: TGTGCCACCAGTGATAAAGACAGGGCCGGAACTCCGGACACGCAGTATTTT. Protein: CATSDKDRAGTPDTQYF.

This clonotype was seen ten or more times. This chain uses TRBV7-9 with TRBJ2-7; D is uncertain. Germline V CDR1 and CDR2: SEHNR, FQNEAQ (reference sequence). The V end lost 5 bases, the J end lost 6 bases, and 11 bases lay between the germline ends. CDR3 size: 12 residues. In nucleotides, the CDR3 is TGTGCCAGCAGCCATGGTGGCATCGAGCAGTACTTC. Protein product: CASSHGGIEQYF.

This clonotype was seen more than once but under ten times. The rearrangement joins TRBV12-3 or TRBV12-4 to TRBJ2-1; D is unresolved. CDR3 length: 12 amino acids. V lost 5 bases and J lost 9, with 11 bases in between. CDR3: CASSPLVSEQFF. For the CDR3, the DNA is TGTGCCAGCAGTCCCTTGGTGTCTGAGCAGTTCTTC.

This clonotype was recorded at least ten times. The rearrangement links TRBV29-1 to TRBJ1-1, with 7 positions matching TRBD1. The CDR3 is made up of 13 amino acids. V was pared by 7 bases and J by 2 bases, with 7 bases of the junction left unmatched. The V gene's germline CDR1 is SQVTM and CDR2 ANQGSEA. The CDR3 nucleotides read TGCAGCGCCGGCCGGGACAGAAACACTGAAGCTTTCTTT. Protein sequence: CSAGRDRNTEAFF.

At least ten counts were recorded for this clonotype. This rearrangement joins TRBV6-1 to TRBJ2-7, with TRBD2 matching over 14 bases. This CDR3 region has 16 residues. Germline CDR1 reads MNHNS; CDR2 reads SASEGT. V was pared by 6 bases and J by 2 bases, with 6 bases of the junction left unmatched. The CDR3 sequence is CASSAGTSGRAYEQYF. The DNA for the CDR3 is TGTGCCAGCAGCGCCGGGACTAGCGGGAGAGCCTACGAGCAGTACTTC.

The chain couples TRBV11-1 to TRBJ1-2; D gene unclear. The CDR3 runs 12 residues. V was clipped by 6 bases and J by 2 bases, with 7 bases between them. Germline V gives CDR1 SGHAT, CDR2 FQDESV (reference sequence). CDR3 loop: CASSRSNYGYTF. The CDR3 DNA sequence: TGTGCCAGCAGTCGTAGCAACTATGGCTACACCTTC.

This clonotype was seen many times. V is TRBV7-8 and J is TRBJ2-3, with unresolved D. Trimming pared 0 bases from V and 0 bases from J, leaving 10 bases between. The CDR3 spans 16 residues. Germline assignment: CDR1 SGHVS and CDR2 FQNEAQ. The CDR3 protein is CASSLASVGSTDTQYF. CDR3 sequence (DNA): TGTGCCAGCAGCTTAGCCTCCGTCGGGAGCACAGATACGCAGTATTTT.